The following is a T cell receptor (beta chain) sequence with its context. The target of this receptor is not known. The record has no base qualities; no much larger clone is one base away. The sample originates from a study of blood T cell repertoires in COVID-19 (dated by TCRdb to between 2020 and 2021). Regarding the complete study: The collaborator samples originated in the United States, Italy and Spain and spanned the acute and convalescent phases of COVID-19. The samples were drawn from the first 160 participants of the ongoing ImmuneRACE study and from under 1,500 subjects provided by 6 global collaborators. Nearly every sample came with metadata listing a de-identified subject ID, COVID-19 status, age in years and sex. The repertoires were made available in a free public database intended to serve as a resource for research on the immune response to SARS-CoV-2. HLA class I and class II types, where available, came from metadata supplied by the sample provider rather than from assay-based typing. The material from the prospective study consisted of cDNA or gDNA derived from T cells, B-cell-depleted T cells, or PBMCs. Deeply sampled blood TCRbeta repertoires from subjects exposed to, actively infected with, or recovered from COVID-19 were included in the dataset. The full study reports these points: The amount of clinical and demographic metadata varied by source and participant and was provided uncurated.

One collaborating source in Seattle enrolled patients while the patients were actively infected and followed the patients over time throughout the course of disease. The collaborating institutions used their own protocols to collect whole blood in K2EDTA tubes. For TCRbeta analysis, collaborators shipped samples as frozen whole blood, isolated PBMCs, or DNA extracted from either of those sample types. TCRbeta CDR3 regions were amplified from genomic DNA by means of the immunoSEQ Assay, a bias-controlled multiplex PCR. The study's processing was this. The number of nucleated cells in each sample was estimated from the amplification of reference gene primers within the assay. To quantify the absolute abundance of each unique TCRbeta CDR3 rearrangement, sequence reads were collapsed and filtered. Productive Simpson clonality was computed per sample as the square root of Simpson's diversity index over productive rearrangements. TCRdb re-hosts the immuneACCESS table, in-frame sequences only. Its copies lack some clones; in the studies checked, an unresolved V gene accounts for under half of them, and the cause for the rest is not known. D and trimming come from the DNA, and the V and J calls and clone size come from that table. Recorded for this sample are roughly 150,000 clones; 80% to 90% of them occurred a single time. The top ten clonotypes cover about an eighth of the sample.

The sample taken for sequencing was peripheral blood. This sequence originates from a man aged 18-30 years with COVID-19, enrolled during active disease.

The CDR3 is CAISDVRINQPQHF. The base sequence is TGTGCCATCAGTGACGTCAGGATTAATCAGCCCCAGCATTTT. The chain is made from TRBV10-3 and TRBJ1-5, with the D gene too uncertain to name. The CDR3 starts with the cysteine, ends with the phenylalanine, and has 14 residues. Only the CDR3 portion is preserved as DNA: 42 bases, with reading frame beginning at the first base. Via the germline V gene, CDR1 is ENHRY and CDR2 SYGVKD. V is cut by 3 bases and J by 4 bases, and the space between the germline ends is 10 bases.